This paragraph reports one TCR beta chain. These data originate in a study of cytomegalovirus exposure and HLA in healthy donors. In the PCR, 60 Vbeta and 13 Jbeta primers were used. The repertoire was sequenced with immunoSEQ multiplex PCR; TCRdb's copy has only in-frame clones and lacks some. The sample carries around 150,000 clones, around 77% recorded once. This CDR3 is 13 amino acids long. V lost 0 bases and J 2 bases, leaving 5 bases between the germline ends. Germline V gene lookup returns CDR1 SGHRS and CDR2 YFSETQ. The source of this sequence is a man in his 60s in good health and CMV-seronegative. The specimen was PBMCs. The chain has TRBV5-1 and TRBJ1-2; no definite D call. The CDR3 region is CASSLELNYGYTF. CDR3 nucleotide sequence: TGCGCCAGCAGCTTGGAACTGAACTATGGCTACACCTTC.